One sample yielded the 26 T cell receptor beta chains listed below, sequenced in a study of blood T cell repertoires in COVID-19. Using immunoSEQ multiplex PCR, the repertoire was profiled, and TCRdb retains in-frame clones only, with some absent. This table has about 250,000 clones, roughly 80% appearing once. The sequencing sample was made of PBMCs or T cells enriched from blood (not recorded which). These receptors were collected from a man aged 50 or older who had recovered from COVID-19.

This chain uses TRBV12-3 or TRBV12-4 with TRBJ1-5; D may be TRBD1 (5 bases). The CDR3 spans 13 residues. The ends were cut back, 3 bases at V and 6 bases at J, with 9 bases in the middle. The CDR3 spells CASSFRAGQPQHF. CDR3 coding DNA: TGTGCCAGCAGTTTCAGGGCTGGTCAGCCCCAGCATTTT.

The gene calls are TRBV3-1 (or the pseudogene TRBV3-2) and TRBJ1-3, with TRBD1 as a possible D gene (5 bases). Trimming took 0 bases from V and 0 from J, leaving 9 bases between them. Germline CDR1 LGHDT, CDR2 YNNKEL (reference sequence). This CDR3 spans 16 amino acids. This chain's CDR3 is CASSQDYRSSGNTIYF. The CDR3 bases are TGTGCCAGCAGCCAAGACTACAGGAGCTCTGGAAACACCATATATTTT.

The chain has TRBV3-1 (or the pseudogene TRBV3-2) and TRBJ2-7; D perhaps matches TRBD1 (6 bases). Germline CDR1 reads LGHDT; CDR2 reads YNNKEL (reference sequence). The CDR3 totals 13 residues. The ends were cut back, 1 base at V and 4 bases at J, with 8 bases in the middle. CDR3 nucleotides: TGTGCCAGCAGCCAAGCAAGGGGGTACGAGCAGTACTTC. Translated: CASSQARGYEQYF.

The chain employs TRBV5-6 and TRBJ1-1; 11 nucleotides line up with TRBD1. In germline, CDR1 is SGHDT, CDR2 YYEEEE. This CDR3 spans 15 amino acids. The V segment lost 4 bases and the J segment 10 bases; nucleotides outside the gene matches: 12. CDR3 residues: CASSQPDRGLGGAFF. The CDR3 DNA reads TGTGCCAGCAGCCAACCGGACAGGGGGCTCGGAGGAGCTTTCTTT. Filled out from reference TRBV5-6 and TRBJ1-1, the complete variable domain reads DAGVTQSPTHLIKTRGQQVTLRCSPKSGHDTVSWYQQALGQGPQFIFQYYEEEERQRGNFPDRFSGHQFPNYSSELNVNALLLGDSALYLCASSQPDRGLGGAFFGQGTRLTVV.

This rearrangement joins TRBV18 to TRBJ1-1; D is undetermined. V was clipped by 1 base and J by 3 bases, with 9 bases between them. Germline-derived CDR1 and CDR2 are KGHSH and LQKENI. The CDR3 is 14 amino acids. This chain's CDR3 is CASSPQWEDTEAFF. In DNA, the CDR3 is TGTGCCAGCTCACCACAGTGGGAGGACACTGAAGCTTTCTTT.

The chain is built from TRBV27 and TRBJ2-3; 7 bases map to TRBD2. There are 14 residues in the CDR3. Germline-derived CDR1 and CDR2 are MNHEY and SMNVEV (reference sequence). J lost 4 bases, V lost 3 bases, and 4 bases had no gene match. In nucleotides, the CDR3 is TGTGCCAGCAGTTTGGGGGGGGTTGCAGATACGCAGTATTTT. This gives the protein CASSLGGVADTQYF.

This clone was detected once. The CDR3 DNA is TGTGCCAGCAGCTTCGACAGGGGCACCGGGGAGCTGTTTTTT. Its translation is CASSFDRGTGELFF. This chain links TRBV4-2 with TRBJ2-2, with 8 positions matching TRBD1. Germline V gene data show CDR1 as LGHNA and CDR2 as YNFKEQ. The CDR3 loop spans 14 amino acids. With 5 bases clipped from V and 4 bases from J, the junction kept 3 bases outside the gene matches.

This clone appeared a few times. The gene calls are TRBV28 and TRBJ2-1, with TRBD2 identical over 9 bases. CDR3 length: 14 residues. V gave up 6 bases and J gave up 10 bases; unmatched junction bases: 10. CDR1 and CDR2 from the germline V gene are MDHEN and SYDVKM. The CDR3 spells CASSLFSGSGEQFF. CDR3 DNA sequence: TGTGCCAGCAGCCTCTTTAGCGGGAGCGGGGAGCAGTTCTTC.

Note on this clone: Within the sample, other DNA sequences also encode this same CDR3. The chain couples TRBV5-1 to TRBJ2-7, with D possibly TRBD2 on 6 matching bases. Looked up from germline, CDR1 is SGHRS and CDR2 is YFSETQ. Trimming stripped 1 base from V and 0 bases from J, with 14 bases between. This CDR3 region has 16 residues. The CDR3 spells CASSLLGSGSSYEQYF. CDR3 DNA sequence: TGCGCCAGCAGCTTGCTGGGTAGCGGCTCCTCCTACGAGCAGTACTTC.

The genes are TRBV7-6 and TRBJ2-1, with 8 bases matching TRBD2. Per germline, CDR1 SGHVS and CDR2 FNYEAQ. Germline trimming cut 5 bases from V and 0 bases from J; bases unmatched to any gene: 6. The CDR3 sequence is 16 residues long. The CDR3 DNA reads as TGTGCCAGCAGCCCCACGGGGGGGAGCTCCTACAATGAGCAGTTCTTC. Translation: CASSPTGGSSYNEQFF.

This clone was seen once. The chain couples TRBV19 to TRBJ2-1; TRBD2 aligns across 8 bases. After removal of 6 bases from V and 9 bases from J, the junction contained 4 bases not matched to a gene. CDR1 LNHDA and CDR2 SQIVND come from the germline V gene (reference sequence). The CDR3 is 12 residues long. The CDR3 loop is CASSRGGPEQFF. The CDR3 nucleotides are TGTGCCAGTAGCCGGGGGGGCCCTGAGCAGTTCTTC. The full variable domain, in which reference TRBV19 and TRBJ2-1 provide the parts outside the CDR3, is DGGITQSPKYLFRKEGQNVTLSCEQNLNHDAMYWYRQDPGQGLRLIYYSQIVNDFQKGDIAEGYSVSREKKESFPLTVTSAQKNPTAFYLCASSRGGPEQFFGPGTRLTVL.

This clone turned up a few times. This chain joins TRBV4-1 and TRBJ1-5; 9 nucleotides agree with TRBD1. Germline CDR1 is MGHRA and CDR2 is YSYEKL. J gave up 6 bases and V 4 bases, and 16 bases lay outside the gene matches. This CDR3 region has 18 residues. The CDR3 spells CASSLLLRGDREGQPQHF. Here the CDR3 DNA reads TGCGCCAGCAGCCTACTTCTTAGGGGGGACAGGGAAGGTCAGCCCCAGCATTTT.

The chain employs TRBV9 and TRBJ2-2, with 11 nucleotides matching TRBD2. The ends lost 4 bases at V and 4 bases at J; junction bases unmatched: 6. The CDR3 contains 16 residues. Germline loops: CDR1 SGDLS, CDR2 YYNGEE. CDR3 loop: CASSPASGGFTGELFF. The CDR3 DNA sequence: TGTGCCAGCAGCCCCGCTAGCGGGGGGTTCACCGGGGAGCTGTTTTTT.

This clone was seen more than once but under ten times. The V gene is TRBV23-1, the J gene TRBJ1-2, with D maybe TRBD1 (5 bases). TRBV23-1 is identified as an open reading frame with a role that is uncertain. The V gene lost 4 bases and the J gene lost 2 bases, with 20 bases spanning the gap. The CDR3 extends over 17 amino acids. For the CDR3, the DNA is TGCGCCAGCAGTCTACGGCGGGGCGTCGGGAGAAACTATGGCTACACCTTC. Its translation is CASSLRRGVGRNYGYTF.

This chain joins TRBV20-1 and TRBJ2-1; D is uncertain. The CDR3 is made up of 13 amino acids. Germline CDR1 reads DFQATT; CDR2 reads SNEGSKA (reference sequence). Trimming took off 3 bases at V and 3 bases at J, with 9 bases between the two ends. CDR3 sequence (DNA): TGCAGTGCTAGTTCGGTTGACTACAATGAGCAGTTCTTC. As protein: CSASSVDYNEQFF.

The V gene is TRBV10-2, the J gene TRBJ2-5, with 9 bases that match TRBD1. Germline CDR1 WSHSY, CDR2 SAAADI. CDR3 length: 16 residues. The J segment lost 5 bases and the V segment lost 4 bases, leaving 11 bases of the junction unmatched. The CDR3 sequence: CASSGSDRGLRETQYF. For the CDR3, the DNA is TGCGCCAGCAGTGGTTCGGACAGGGGCTTGCGGGAGACCCAGTACTTC.

This chain uses TRBV9 with TRBJ2-1; no clear D. CDR3 size: 14 residues. CDR1 is SGDLS, CDR2 YYNGEE, per germline. V was cut by 0 bases and J by 7 bases, with 11 bases left in between. The DNA for the CDR3 is TGTGCCAGCAGCGTAGAAATAGAAATGAATGAGCAGTTCTTC. Amino acids: CASSVEIEMNEQFF.

The chain joins TRBV7-2 to TRBJ2-6; 8 bases are shared with TRBD2. V lost 2 bases, J lost 2 bases, and 5 bases stayed unmatched. This CDR3 comprises 17 residues. From germline, CDR1 is SGHTA and CDR2 FQGNSA. CDR3 region: CASSLNPGGPGANVLTF. The CDR3, as DNA: TGTGCCAGCAGCTTAAATCCGGGAGGGCCTGGGGCCAACGTCCTGACTTTC.

The chain has TRBV30 and TRBJ1-1; weak D call: TRBD1 (5 bases). V lost 2 bases and J lost 4, with 14 bases in between. This CDR3 region has 14 residues. Germline V CDR1 and CDR2: GTSNPN, SVGIG (reference sequence). CDR3: CAWSPGAASTEAFF. CDR3 DNA: TGTGCCTGGAGTCCTGGGGCGGCATCCACTGAAGCTTTCTTT.

This chain links TRBV29-1 with TRBJ1-1, with TRBD1 identical over 9 bases. V lost 4 bases and J lost 6; bases outside the gene matches: 9. The CDR3 runs to 14 residues. Germline V gives CDR1 SQVTM, CDR2 ANQGSEA. The CDR3: CSVVSGTGLAEAFF. The CDR3 nucleotides are TGCAGCGTTGTATCCGGGACAGGGTTGGCTGAAGCTTTCTTT.

Note on this clone: Other nucleotide sequences from this sample produce the same CDR3. This rearrangement joins TRBV27 to TRBJ1-5, with D possibly matching TRBD1 (5 bases). Trimming left V 2 bases short and J 1 base short, with 6 bases between. The CDR3 extends over 14 amino acids. Germline assignment: CDR1 MNHEY and CDR2 SMNVEV (reference sequence). The CDR3, as DNA: TGTGCCAGCAGTTTAGGGGGGAGCAATCAGCCCCAGCATTTT. It is translated as CASSLGGSNQPQHF.

The chain uses TRBV5-1 and TRBJ1-1, with D perhaps matching TRBD1 (6 bases). The CDR3 totals 15 residues. Germline V lookup: CDR1 SGHRS, CDR2 YFSETQ. The V gene lost 0 bases and the J gene lost 5 bases, with 14 bases spanning the gap. CDR3 nucleotide sequence: TGCGCCAGCAGCTTGGCCAAGGGAGGGGGAACTGAAGCTTTCTTT. This codes for CASSLAKGGGTEAFF.

The rearrangement uses TRBV5-1 and TRBJ2-1; tentative D call: TRBD1 (5 bases). The CDR3 covers 13 residues. V was shortened by 4 bases and J by 4 bases, with 9 bases between the two germline ends. Germline assignment: CDR1 SGHRS and CDR2 YFSETQ. CDR3 protein: CASSQPGYNEQFF. In nucleotides, the CDR3 is TGCGCCAGCAGCCAGCCAGGGTACAATGAGCAGTTCTTC.

The chain couples TRBV6-5 to TRBJ1-2, with 7 bases aligning to TRBD1. Trimming took 0 bases from V and 4 from J; bases not matched to a gene: 5. This CDR3 has 15 amino acids. Germline V gene sequence: CDR1 MNHEY, CDR2 SVGAGI. The CDR3 sequence: CASSYSGDSPYGYTF. CDR3 in DNA: TGTGCCAGCAGTTACTCCGGGGACAGTCCCTATGGCTACACCTTC.

This chain joins TRBV19 and TRBJ2-2, with 16 bases aligning to TRBD2. Trimming took 3 bases from V and 4 from J; bases not matched to a gene: 8. Germline CDR1 is LNHDA and CDR2 is SQIVND (reference sequence). This CDR3 comprises 19 residues. CDR3 coding DNA: TGTGCCAGTAGTATTTCGCCGGGACTAGCGGGGGGGTCCACCGGGGAGCTGTTTTTT. Amino acids: CASSISPGLAGGSTGELFF.

The V and J genes are TRBV5-1 and TRBJ2-3; 8 bases match TRBD1. CDR1 SGHRS and CDR2 YFSETQ come from the germline V gene. After removal of 4 bases from V and 1 base from J, the junction contained 5 bases not matched to a gene. The CDR3 spans 15 residues. The CDR3 DNA reads as TGCGCCAGCAGCCCCCGGGACAGGCGCACAGATACGCAGTATTTT. It specifies CASSPRDRRTDTQYF.